Shown below are 6 T cell receptor beta chains from a single sample sequenced in a study of identical twins. TCRdb redid the calling of the 5' RACE reads with MiXCR, one entry per CDR3 protein. The top ten clones hold roughly 13% of a sample with roughly 720,000 distinct CDR3 sequences, over 15% of them seen once. These same records also appear under a second study, on T cells expressing NK-cell markers.

Sequenced: PBMCs. The source of these receptors is a woman between 18 and 29 years old in good health.

In this sample, this clonotype turned up a few times. The chain uses TRBV12-3 or TRBV12-4 and TRBJ2-1; 10 nucleotides agree with TRBD2. This CDR3 spans 14 amino acids. V lost 6 bases to trimming and J lost 9 bases; unmatched junction nucleotides: 8. The CDR3 sequence: CASSRTSGRGEQFF. In nucleotides, the CDR3 is TGTGCCAGCAGCCGGACTAGCGGCCGGGGTGAGCAGTTCTTC.

The V gene is TRBV29-1, the J gene TRBJ1-4; TRBD1 matches 8 bases. V lost 6 bases to trimming and J lost 3 bases; unmatched junction nucleotides: 12. Germline loops: CDR1 SQVTM, CDR2 ANQGSEA. CDR3 length: 16 residues. This CDR3 reads CSVTAFNRGSNEKLFF. CDR3 DNA: TGCAGCGTGACTGCCTTTAACAGGGGGTCTAATGAAAAACTGTTTTTT.

The genes are TRBV12-3 or TRBV12-4 and TRBJ2-7; 10 bases map to TRBD1. This CDR3 comprises 14 residues. V lost 7 bases, J lost 3 bases, and 6 bases stayed unmatched. In DNA, the CDR3 is TGTGCCAGCACCAAAGGGACAGGGGTCTACGAGCAGTACTTC. The encoded protein is CASTKGTGVYEQYF.

This clonotype was found a few times. The chain carries TRBV7-3 and TRBJ2-3; 9 bases fit TRBD2. This CDR3 comprises 17 residues. CDR1 and CDR2 from the germline V gene are SGHTA and FQGTGA. The V segment lost 2 bases and the J segment 6 bases; nucleotides outside the gene matches: 12. CDR3 sequence (DNA): TGTGCCAGCAGCTTATCTTGGGGAGCGGGGGGCGGCGATACGCAGTATTTT. This translates into CASSLSWGAGGGDTQYF.

This clonotype turned up a few times. The DNA of the CDR3 is TGTGCCAGCAGTTTAGCGACTGATTTAAATTCACCCCTCCACTTT. This codes for CASSLATDLNSPLHF. The rearrangement joins TRBV6-5 to TRBJ1-6, with D unresolved. Trimming stripped 4 bases from V and 7 bases from J, with 14 bases between. The V gene's germline CDR1 is MNHEY and CDR2 SVGAGI. This CDR3 is built from 15 residues.

This clonotype turned up a few times. The J gene is TRBJ2-4, the V gene TRBV2; 7 bases are shared with TRBD2. Trimming cost V 8 bases and J 16 bases; bases outside gene matches: 11. Germline values: CDR1 SNHLY, CDR2 FYNNEI. The CDR3 has 11 residues. The CDR3 loop is CASGEGIRHYF. CDR3 nucleotide sequence: TGTGCCAGCGGGGAGGGGATACGCCACTACTTC.